A selection of T cell receptor beta chains follows, all from one sample in a study of T-cell memory formation after mild COVID-19. TCRdb re-called the 5' RACE reads through MiXCR, storing one row per CDR3 protein. In the table there are approximately 290,000 distinct CDR3 sequences, 15% to 20% of which are singletons. The material sequenced was PBMCs or a T cell subset sorted from them (not recorded which). The receptors shown here come from a man aged 18 to 29 who had mild COVID-19 (a few samples of this study predate the infection). Cell type and time point are not known. The CDR3 runs from the conserved cysteine through the conserved F or W. The D gene is left open where the match is weak. Clone size, where shown, is once, few, many, or a class for clones that have expanded.

D gene,clone size,J gene,V gene,CDR3 DNA,CDR3 protein
-,-,TRBJ1-1,TRBV20-1,TGCAGTGCGGATTTAATGAACACTGAAGCTTTCTTT,CSADLMNTEAFF
-,-,TRBJ2-3,TRBV7-3,TGTGCCAGCAGCTCCCCTGGCGATACGCAGTATTTT,CASSSPGDTQYF
TRBD2,-,TRBJ2-5,TRBV7-8,TGTGCCAGCAGCTTTCGACTAGCGGGGGGAGAGACCCGGTACTTC,CASSFRLAGGETRYF
-,few,TRBJ2-3,TRBV5-1,TGCGCCAGCAGCGATAGGGGGGGCCCAGATACGCAGTATTTT,CASSDRGGPDTQYF
-,-,TRBJ2-6,TRBV3-2,TGTGCCAGCAGCCATGTTTTAGACCGGGACAGGGATATCTCTGGGGCCAACGTCCTGACTTTC,CASSHVLDRDRDISGANVLTF
-,few,TRBJ2-7,TRBV5-1,TGCGCCAGCACACGAGGGGACGGGGACTACGAGCAGTACTTC,CASTRGDGDYEQYF
-,many,TRBJ2-5,TRBV24-1,TGTGCCACCAGTGATGTAGGTGAGGAGACCCAGTACTTC,CATSDVGEETQYF
-,-,TRBJ2-4,TRBV19,TGTGCCAGTAGTATAACTGGTAGGGGGGCCAAAAACATTCAGTACTTC,CASSITGRGAKNIQYF
-,-,TRBJ2-1,TRBV20-1,TGCAGTGCTCTCCCTACGGGCCTCACGGAGCAGTTCTTC,CSALPTGLTEQFF
-,-,TRBJ1-5,TRBV7-8,TGTGCCAGCAGCTTAGCGCGGGTCACACGAAGTCAGCCCCAGCATTTT,CASSLARVTRSQPQHF
-,few,TRBJ2-2,TRBV7-2,TGTGCCAGCAGCTTAGGGAGGCTTGACTTGACCGGGGAGCTGTTTTTT,CASSLGRLDLTGELFF
-,many,TRBJ1-1,TRBV12-3/TRBV12-4,TGTGCCAGCAACCAGGGCGGATGGAACACTGAAGCTTTCTTT,CASNQGGWNTEAFF
TRBD1,few,TRBJ1-1,TRBV15,TGTGCCACCAGCAGAGACAGGGGGGCCCGGGTAACTGAAGCTTTCTTT,CATSRDRGARVTEAFF
-,-,TRBJ2-7,TRBV11-2,TGTGCCAGCAGCCTAGTTGTGGGGGCAAGGGGCGAGCAGTACTTC,CASSLVVGARGEQYF
-,-,TRBJ2-3,TRBV12-3/TRBV12-4,TGTGCCAGCAGTTTGTCAGGGAACACAGATACGCAGTATTTT,CASSLSGNTDTQYF
-,-,TRBJ1-6,TRBV20-1,TGCAGGGCTAGACCGGGGGCTAATTCACCCCTCCACTTT,CRARPGANSPLHF
-,-,TRBJ1-4,TRBV12-3/TRBV12-4,TGTGCCAGCAGTGGGCGTAATGAAAAACTGTTTTTT,CASSGRNEKLFF
-,-,TRBJ2-4,TRBV12-3/TRBV12-4,TGTGCCAGCAGTTTACTCCAGATTTGGAACATTCAGTACTTC,CASSLLQIWNIQYF
TRBD1,-,TRBJ1-1,TRBV5-1,TGCGCCAGCAGCGGGGGACAGGGCCGGGAGGCTTTCTTT,CASSGGQGREAFF
TRBD2,few,TRBJ2-2,TRBV3-1,TGTGCCAGCCTCCTAGCGGATTCGAACACCGGGGAGCTGTTTTTT,CASLLADSNTGELFF
-,many,TRBJ1-1,TRBV6-4,TGTGCCAGCAGCTTTGGGGAGAACACTGAAGCTTTCTTT,CASSFGENTEAFF
TRBD2,many,TRBJ2-3,TRBV7-2,TGTGCCAGCACCGTACGGGGGGGGGAAGCTACGCAGTATTTT,CASTVRGGEATQYF